This T cell receptor (beta chain) was profiled in a study of blood T cell repertoires in COVID-19. Study-wide background: Collection of acute and convalescent COVID-19 samples took place in the United States, Italy and Spain.

Germline CDR1 KGHSH, CDR2 LQKENI. The CDR3 consists of 16 residues. V was pared by 0 bases and J by 1 base, with 4 bases of the junction left unmatched. Sequencing used immunoSEQ multiplex PCR; TCRdb keeps in-frame clones, though not all of them. The sample includes roughly 190,000 clones, 75% to 95% of them seen just once. The material sequenced was peripheral blood. The chain recombines TRBV18 with TRBJ1-1; 8 bases are shared with TRBD1. The sequence was obtained from a man between 45 and 60 years old with acute or convalescent COVID-19. Here the CDR3 DNA reads TGTGCCAGCTCACCACCCGTCAGGGGGCAGAACACTGAAGCTTTCTTT. Its protein is CASSPPVRGQNTEAFF.